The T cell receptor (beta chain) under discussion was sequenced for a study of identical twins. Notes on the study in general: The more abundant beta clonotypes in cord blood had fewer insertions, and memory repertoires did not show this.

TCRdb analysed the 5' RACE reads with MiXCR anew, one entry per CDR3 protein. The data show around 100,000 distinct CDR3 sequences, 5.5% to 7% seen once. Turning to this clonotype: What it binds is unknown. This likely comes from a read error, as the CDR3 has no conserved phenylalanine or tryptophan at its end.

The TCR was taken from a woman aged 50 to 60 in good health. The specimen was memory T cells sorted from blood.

The CDR3 nucleotides read TGTGCCAGCAGCCCGACGGGAGACTCCTACAATGAGCAGTTCGTC. It is translated as CASSPTGDSYNEQFV. V and J are TRBV5-8 and TRBJ2-1, with D perhaps matching TRBD2 (6 bases). Trimming pared 4 bases from V and 0 bases from J, leaving 11 bases between. Per germline, CDR1 SGHTS and CDR2 YDEGEE. The CDR3 is 15 amino acids.